This TCR beta chain was retrieved from a study of regulatory T cells in long-lasting Graves disease. The time point here: newly diagnosed GD, antithyroid drugs for less than 3 months. Scientists built the TCR library using RNA that was extracted from PBMCs. This clonotype was recorded many times. HTBI primers from iRepertoire and Arm-PCR of CDR3 regions yielded the TCR beta libraries. TCRdb recomputed calls from the multiplex PCR reads with MiXCR, one row per CDR3 protein. The table lists about 530,000 distinct CDR3 sequences, more than 15% of them singletons. V shed 0 bases, J shed 6 bases, and the junction held 4 bases outside the gene matches. Looked up from germline, CDR1 is GTSNPN and CDR2 is SVGIG (reference sequence). The CDR3 has 13 residues. This same sample was also taken into another study, of T cells in Graves' hyperthyroidism and ophthalmopathy.

The chain has TRBV30 and TRBJ2-7; 8 positions agree with TRBD1. The TCR was taken from a woman aged 35-65 years with Graves disease. Sequences were derived from peripheral blood mononuclear cells (PBMCs), sampled at new diagnosis, from a patient treated with antithyroid drugs. The CDR3 DNA reads as TGTGCCTGGAGTGTGGACAGGGCTGGCGAGCAGTACTTC. Translating gives CAWSVDRAGEQYF.